Listed here are 10 T cell receptor beta chains from one sample, sequenced in a study of blood T cell repertoires in COVID-19. Using immunoSEQ multiplex PCR, the repertoire was profiled, and TCRdb retains in-frame clones only, with some absent. Of roughly 200,000 clones listed, 85% to 90% are singletons. The specimen was PBMCs or T cells enriched from blood (not recorded which). Every receptor here comes from a woman aged 40 to 50 with acute COVID-19.

The chain is built from TRBV24-1 and TRBJ1-2, with TRBD1 identical over 8 bases. After removal of 3 bases from V and 3 bases from J, the junction contained 2 bases not matched to a gene. Germline CDR1 reads KGHDR; CDR2 reads SFDVKD. The CDR3 covers 14 residues. The CDR3 here is CATSDIQGDYGYTF. The CDR3 DNA follows: TGTGCCACCAGTGATATACAGGGGGACTATGGCTACACCTTC.

The V call is TRBV2, the J call TRBJ2-7; 7 positions agree with TRBD1. With V trimmed by 3 bases and J by 4 bases, 0 bases remained unmatched. Germline V lookup: CDR1 SNHLY, CDR2 FYNNEI. The CDR3 extends over 12 amino acids. The CDR3 DNA is TGTGCCAGCAGTGAGACAGGGTACGAGCAGTACTTC. Residues: CASSETGYEQYF.

The V call is TRBV28, the J call TRBJ2-7, with a tentative D call TRBD2 (6 bases). Germline CDR1 MDHEN, CDR2 SYDVKM. Trimming cost V 5 bases and J 6 bases, with 17 bases left between them. The CDR3 loop spans 14 amino acids. As DNA, the CDR3 is TGTGCCAGCAGTCTGGGTCTAGCGCTCGGCGAGCAGTACTTC. This gives the protein CASSLGLALGEQYF.

This chain uses TRBV12-3 or TRBV12-4 with TRBJ1-5; 8 bases map to TRBD1. The CDR3 has 11 residues. Losses at the gene ends were 6 bases for V and 12 bases for J; bases not matched to a gene: 4. DNA for the CDR3: TGTGCCAGCAGGTCGACAGGGGACCAGCATTTT. Translated: CASRSTGDQHF.

J is TRBJ2-1 and V is TRBV6-5, with D possibly matching TRBD1 (5 bases). With 7 bases removed from V and 6 bases from J, the gap between germline ends came to 16 bases. Germline V gene data show CDR1 as MNHEY and CDR2 as SVGAGI. CDR3 length: 14 amino acids. CDR3 DNA sequence: TGTGCCAGCACAGAACCCACAGGTCCCAATGAGCAGTTCTTC. Amino acid sequence: CASTEPTGPNEQFF.

This chain joins TRBV6-4 and TRBJ2-2; a weak D match, TRBD2 (5 bases). Germline V gene lookup returns CDR1 MRHNA and CDR2 SNTAGT. The ends were cut back, 5 bases at V and 1 base at J, with 5 bases in the middle. CDR3 size: 13 residues. The CDR3 sequence is CASSSGNTGELFF. DNA for the CDR3: TGTGCCAGCAGTAGCGGGAACACCGGGGAGCTGTTTTTT.

This clone was seen a few times. The J gene is TRBJ1-1, the V gene TRBV25-1; D is perhaps TRBD1 (6 bases). Germline values: CDR1 MGHDK, CDR2 SYGVNS. This CDR3 contains 13 residues. Trimming cost V 8 bases and J 3 bases, with 13 bases left between them. The CDR3 reads CASGSTGYTEAFF. CDR3 nucleotide sequence: TGTGCCAGCGGCAGTACAGGGTACACTGAAGCTTTCTTT.

The chain is built from TRBV7-9 and TRBJ1-1; D remains ambiguous. The germline CDR1 and CDR2 sequences are SEHNR and FQNEAQ (reference sequence). Trimming took 5 bases from V and 4 from J, leaving 11 bases between them. CDR3 size: 13 residues. CDR3 loop: CASSRGALTEAFF. DNA of the CDR3: TGTGCCAGCAGCAGAGGCGCCCTCACTGAAGCTTTCTTT.

The V gene is TRBV3-1 (or the pseudogene TRBV3-2), the J gene TRBJ1-2, with no clear D. This CDR3 comprises 15 residues. V gave up 1 base and J gave up 0 bases, with 9 bases separating them. Germline CDR1 is LGHDT and CDR2 is YNNKEL (reference sequence). In DNA form, the CDR3 reads TGTGCCAGCAGCCAAGCAGGCGTGACTAACTATGGCTACACCTTC. It yields the protein CASSQAGVTNYGYTF.

This clone was counted a single time. J is TRBJ2-1 and V is TRBV7-2, with 9 positions matching TRBD2. This CDR3 is built from 16 residues. The germline CDR1 and CDR2 sequences are SGHTA and FQGNSA. V trimming: 1 base; J trimming: 8 bases; junction bases outside the gene matches: 9. The CDR3 sequence: CASSLGRLADWDEQFF. Written as DNA, the CDR3 is TGTGCCAGCAGCTTAGGTCGACTAGCGGACTGGGATGAGCAGTTCTTC.